The rows below give T cell receptor beta chains drawn from one sample of a study of PD-1 blockade in classical Hodgkin lymphoma. Repertoires were generated with immunoSEQ multiplex PCR, while TCRdb's copy carries only in-frame clones and drops some. Of some 100,000 clones in the sample, around nine tenths were seen once. The material sequenced was peripheral blood mononuclear cells (PBMCs), taken before the second cycle of nivolumab. The receptors originated from a human donor with classical Hodgkin lymphoma. Both conserved end residues are part of each CDR3. D genes are given only for firm matches. Expanded clones are given a class, and other clones once, few, many or no size at all.

J	size	D	V	DNA	CDR3
TRBJ1-2	NA	NA	TRBV27	TGTGCCAGCAGGAGTATAATCCGGACAGCTTTTTGGGGCTACACCTTC	CASRSIIRTAFWGYTF
TRBJ2-5	once	TRBD1	TRBV5-6	TGTGCCAGCAGCCAAATAGAGAGGACAGGGATTGGACACTTC	CASSQIERTGIGHF
TRBJ2-3	NA	NA	TRBV11-3	TGTGCCAGCAGCTTGGACACAGATACGCAGTATTTT	CASSLDTDTQYF
TRBJ2-3	NA	NA	TRBV27	TGTGCCAGCAGTTTAAGGCCAGATACGCAGTATTTT	CASSLRPDTQYF
TRBJ2-7	NA	NA	TRBV5-5	TGTGCCAGCAGCTTGGAACAGACGAGGAGCGAGCAGTACTTC	CASSLEQTRSEQYF
TRBJ1-2	NA	NA	TRBV5-3	TGTGCCAGAAGCTTGGTAGTTGGGGGCTACACCTTC	CARSLVVGGYTF
TRBJ2-1	NA	TRBD1	TRBV18	TGTGCCAGCTCACCCCCGGGACAGGGGGTCAATGAGCAGTTCTTC	CASSPPGQGVNEQFF
TRBJ1-1	NA	NA	TRBV5-1	TGCGCCAGCAGCTTGATTTACACGAACACTGAAGCTTTCTTT	CASSLIYTNTEAFF
TRBJ2-1	NA	NA	TRBV6-4	TGTGCCAGCAGTGACTCGTGGGGGCCGAACTACAATGAGCAGTTCTTC	CASSDSWGPNYNEQFF
TRBJ1-1	NA	TRBD1	TRBV9	TGTGCCAGCAGCGTCAAGGGGGCAATGGCTGAAGCTTTCTTT	CASSVKGAMAEAFF
TRBJ1-5	NA	TRBD1	TRBV28	TGTGCCAGCAGTTTAGAGGGGGCGACTCAGCCCCAGCATTTT	CASSLEGATQPQHF
TRBJ2-7	NA	NA	TRBV7-9	TGTGCCAGCAGCCACTCGTCCGAGCAGTACTTC	CASSHSSEQYF
TRBJ2-3	NA	TRBD2	TRBV10-2	TGCGCCAGCAGACTAGCGGGGGGGGCAGATACGCAGTATTTT	CASRLAGGADTQYF